Below, one T cell receptor beta chain is given with its context. The antigen this receptor binds is unknown. No qualities accompany the bases; no much larger clone lies one base away. This sample is part of a study of T-cell reconstitution after alpha-beta-depleted transplantation in children (dated by TCRdb to the mid-2010s). Regarding the study in general: T-cell immune reconstitution after TCRalphabeta/CD19-depleted allogeneic hematopoietic cell transplantation in children was quantitatively tracked in the study by means of TCR repertoire profiling. What the authors observed across the whole study: In some patients, high TCRbeta diversity at day 60 was attributed to recipient T cells and intrathymic progenitors that had survived conditioning. The frequencies of hyperexpanded clones fell over the following months, and after one year, T-cell counts and TCRbeta diversity were mostly attributed to newly produced T cells. Apparently early alphabetaT-cell count recovery about two months after transplant reportedly relied on only several hundred rapidly expanded clones derived from non-depleted graft cells.

Library preparation employed PCR. TCRdb lists the instrument as Illumina HiSeq 2500. Molecular barcoding was employed in the preparation of TCR libraries, with unique molecular identifiers being used to normalize TCRbeta repertoire quantification. TCRdb reprocessed the public reads (quality trimming at Q25 with fastp, clone calling with MiXCR) and kept in-frame beta chains. Rows are unified per CDR3 protein, each entry keeping the most common DNA and genes. This sample has around 490,000 distinct CDR3 sequences in its table, and 10% to 12% of those were observed once. Around 13% of the sample is taken by the ten largest. Looking up the germline V gene yields CDR1 LGHNA and CDR2 YSLEER. Clipping removes 4 bases from V and 3 bases from J, with 10 as the unmatched junction base count. Including the terminal cysteine and phenylalanine, the CDR3 comprises 17 residues. Only CDR3 DNA is held: 51 bases, read in frame from base 1.

In light of the paper, this sample's treatment or condition label describes: allogeneic hematopoietic cell transplantation with graft depleted of TCRalphabeta T cells and CD19 B cells. The transplant recipients were children given TCRalphabeta/CD19-depleted allogeneic hematopoietic cell grafts. The specimen was PBMCs, mostly from graft donor cells, collected 180 days after TCRalphabeta/CD19-depleted stem cell transplant. The receptor comes from a female patient aged 2 to 10 who had a stem cell transplant for aplastic anemia, so the T cells may come from the graft donor. The sequence joins TRBV4-3 to TRBJ2-5, with 11 bases aligning to TRBD1. The CDR3 is CASSRRDRGSWEETQYF. The DNA sequence is given as TGCGCCAGCAGCCGCCGGGACAGGGGGAGTTGGGAAGAGACCCAGTACTTC.